Listed below are T cell receptor beta chains from one sample, sequenced in a study of response to subunit inactivated influenza vaccine. TCRdb re-derived calls from the RT-PCR reads in MiXCR, one entry per CDR3 protein. There are around 540,000 distinct CDR3 sequences in the sample; roughly 10% occur only once, and roughly a tenth lies in the top ten. The sequencing here drew on PBMCs from blood, taken on the day of vaccination. The receptors were sampled from a man aged 45-60 years who received an inactivated influenza vaccine. Both conserved end residues are part of each CDR3. Each record gives: clone size, D gene, J gene, V gene, CDR3 protein, CDR3 DNA. D genes are given only for firm matches. Where a row states a size, it is once, few, many or the class of an expanded clone; other rows omit it.

-	-	TRBJ2-7	TRBV6-7	CASSYPKPEPYEQYF	TGTGCCAGCAGTTACCCCAAGCCGGAACCCTACGAGCAGTACTTC
many	-	TRBJ2-3	TRBV29-1	CSVGAAAITDTQYF	TGCAGCGTTGGTGCCGCCGCGATCACAGATACGCAGTATTTT
few	TRBD2	TRBJ2-7	TRBV15	CATSRGGLDYEQYF	TGTGCCACCAGCAGAGGAGGACTAGACTACGAGCAGTACTTC
-	TRBD1	TRBJ2-4	TRBV7-9	CASSIDRGLANIQYF	TGTGCCAGCAGCATAGACAGGGGGCTCGCAAACATTCAGTACTTC
-	-	TRBJ1-6	TRBV3-1	CASSQDLRNLNSPLHF	TGTGCCAGCAGCCAAGATCTTAGGAATTTGAATTCACCCCTCCACTTT
many	-	TRBJ2-2	TRBV28	CASSFVGVTTGELFF	TGTGCCAGCAGTTTTGTCGGGGTTACGACCGGGGAGCTGTTTTTT
-	-	TRBJ2-3	TRBV7-9	CASNPSGTDTQYF	TGTGCCAGCAACCCATCAGGAACAGATACGCAGTATTTT
-	-	TRBJ1-5	TRBV4-2	CASSQGEGGQPQHF	TGTGCCAGCAGCCAAGGTGAAGGGGGTCAGCCCCAGCATTTT
-	TRBD2	TRBJ2-2	TRBV7-2	CASKGLAGAIGELFF	TGTGCCAGCAAGGGACTAGCGGGGGCTATCGGGGAGCTGTTTTTT
-	TRBD1	TRBJ2-2	TRBV6-5	CASSYHRGATGELFF	TGTGCCAGCAGTTACCACAGGGGGGCGACCGGGGAGCTGTTTTTT
-	TRBD2	TRBJ2-3	TRBV28	CASSPRVTGGGRTDTQYF	TGTGCCAGCAGTCCCCGTGTAACGGGCGGGGGGCGCACAGATACGCAGTATTTT
few	TRBD2	TRBJ2-3	TRBV6-2/TRBV6-3	CASSSIPGLAGGLLQDTQYF	TGTGCCAGCAGCTCTATCCCGGGACTAGCGGGGGGATTACTCCAAGATACGCAGTATTTT
many	-	TRBJ2-2	TRBV28	CASSFPNTGELFF	TGTGCCAGCAGTTTCCCAAACACCGGGGAGCTGTTTTTT
-	-	TRBJ1-5	TRBV7-2	CASSQQGYQPQHF	TGTGCCAGCAGTCAACAGGGTTACCAGCCCCAGCATTTT
many	TRBD2	TRBJ2-1	TRBV3-1	CASSQEPGLAGFQSSYNEQFF	TGTGCCAGCAGCCAAGAGCCCGGACTAGCGGGATTCCAAAGCTCCTACAATGAGCAGTTCTTC
-	-	TRBJ2-2	TRBV7-2	CASSLTSPGELFF	TGTGCCAGCAGCTTAACCAGCCCCGGGGAGCTGTTTTTT